A selection of T cell receptor beta chains follows, all from one sample in a study of blood T cells in healthy people across ages. MiXCR, applied by TCRdb to the 5' RACE reads, yields one record per CDR3 protein. The sample carries about 2 million distinct CDR3 sequences, 49% recorded once. The sequenced sample consisted of blood. These receptors originate from a woman in her 40s in good health. The CDR3 runs from the conserved cysteine through the conserved F or W. A D gene is named only where the DNA matches it firmly. Rows give clone size only sometimes, using once, few, many, or a class for an expanded clone.

d_gene	abundance	j_gene	v_gene	CDR3nt	CDR3aa
-	-	TRBJ2-1	TRBV10-3	TGTGCCATCAGTGAGTCTGTAGGACTTATGGGGAATGAGCAGTTCTTC	CAISESVGLMGNEQFF
TRBD2	few	TRBJ2-7	TRBV20-1	TGCAGTGCCCCCCTAGCGGGGGGCTCCTACGAGCAGTACTTC	CSAPLAGGSYEQYF
-	many	TRBJ2-1	TRBV29-1	TGCAGCGTTGAATTTGTGGTCGATGAGCAGTTCTTC	CSVEFVVDEQFF
-	-	TRBJ1-4	TRBV14	TGTGCCAGCAGCCAAGATGGTGCGACTAATGAAAAACTGTTTTTT	CASSQDGATNEKLFF
-	few	TRBJ1-2	TRBV7-9	TGTGCCAGCAGCTTAGTGGCAGGCGCATTTGCCGCTAACTATGGCTACACCTTC	CASSLVAGAFAANYGYTF
-	-	TRBJ1-1	TRBV6-1	TGTGCCAGCTTTGGGTTGGACCCCGGGACATTGAACACTGAAGCTTTCTTT	CASFGLDPGTLNTEAFF
-	-	TRBJ2-7	TRBV7-2	TGTGCCAGCAGCTTAGATCCGGCCTCCTACGAGCAGTACTTC	CASSLDPASYEQYF
-	-	TRBJ1-2	TRBV20-1	TGCAGTGCTAGTGGAGGGGGGAGAGGCTACACCTTC	CSASGGGRGYTF
-	-	TRBJ1-4	TRBV4-2	TGTGCCAGCAGCCAAGATCGGGAAGGGAATGAAAAACTGTTTTTT	CASSQDREGNEKLFF
-	few	TRBJ2-5	TRBV4-2	TGTGCCAGCAGCCTCCTAGGGTCGGGAGAGACCCAGTACTTC	CASSLLGSGETQYF
-	-	TRBJ2-1	TRBV9	TGTGCCAGCACCGTAGACGGGCGGGGCTCCTACAATGAGCAGTTCTTC	CASTVDGRGSYNEQFF
TRBD1	few	TRBJ1-6	TRBV6-2/TRBV6-3	TGTGCCAGCGGACGGACAGGGTCTATCTTGGATTCACCCCTCCACTTT	CASGRTGSILDSPLHF
-	-	TRBJ2-5	TRBV7-2	TGTGCCAGCAGCTTAGGTTCAGGGCTGAACCAAGAGACCCAGTACTTC	CASSLGSGLNQETQYF
-	few	TRBJ2-4	TRBV5-5	TGTGCCAGCAGCTTGGAGGGATTGGACAAAAACATTCAGTACTTC	CASSLEGLDKNIQYF
TRBD1	once	TRBJ1-6	TRBV28	TGTGCCAGCAGAATGACAGGGGATAATTCACCCCTCCACTTT	CASRMTGDNSPLHF
TRBD2	few	TRBJ2-1	TRBV7-2	TGTGCCAGCAGCTCCCCTAGCGGGGTTTACAATGAGCAGTTCTTC	CASSSPSGVYNEQFF
-	-	TRBJ2-5	TRBV20-1	TGCAGTGCTAGTACAGCTCAAGAGACCCAGTACTTC	CSASTAQETQYF
TRBD1	-	TRBJ2-7	TRBV27	TGTGCCAGCAGTCGAGGCGGGACAGGACAATACGAGCAGTACTTC	CASSRGGTGQYEQYF
-	-	TRBJ2-1	TRBV4-3	TGCGCCAGCAGCCCCCCCGGGGCCCGTTACAATGAGCAGTTCTTC	CASSPPGARYNEQFF
TRBD2	-	TRBJ2-3	TRBV13	TGTGCCAGCAGCGCAAGTTCGCGGGGGGCCCCCCGGGATACGCAGTATTTT	CASSASSRGAPRDTQYF
-	-	TRBJ2-7	TRBV5-1	TGCGCCAGCAGCTTGGTTGAAGCGGGTTACAATGAGCAGTACTTC	CASSLVEAGYNEQYF
-	few	TRBJ2-1	TRBV12-5	TGTGCTAGTGGTTTCCACAGCCTCCGAGGACAGATCTCCAATGAGCAGTTCTTC	CASGFHSLRGQISNEQFF
TRBD1	few	TRBJ1-2	TRBV20-1	TGCAGTGCTACCTCGGGACAGGGCCCGCGTTATGGCTACACCTTC	CSATSGQGPRYGYTF
TRBD1	many	TRBJ2-3	TRBV29-1	TGCAGCGCCGACAGGGGGGAGGTAGATACGCAGTATTTT	CSADRGEVDTQYF
-	-	TRBJ2-4	TRBV7-2	TGTGCCAGCAGCCCGGGCCGAGCAGTTGCCAAAAACACTCAGTACTTC	CASSPGRAVAKNTQYF
TRBD2	few	TRBJ2-7	TRBV7-9	TGTGCCAGCAGCTTTAGCCAGCGGGACCTCTCCTACGAGCAGTACTTC	CASSFSQRDLSYEQYF
TRBD2	few	TRBJ2-1	TRBV20-1	TGCAGTGCTAGAAAGAGATTAGCGGGGGTTAACAATGAGCAGTTCTTC	CSARKRLAGVNNEQFF
-	-	TRBJ2-5	TRBV24-1	TGTGCCACCGGTCACGTGGGGAGAATCCGGGGAGAGACCCAGTACTTC	CATGHVGRIRGETQYF
-	few	TRBJ2-4	TRBV12-3/TRBV12-4	TGTGCCAGCAGCCCGACAGGAGGTTTCAACATTCAGTACTTC	CASSPTGGFNIQYF